Listed here are 8 T cell receptor beta chains from one sample, sequenced in a study of blood T cell repertoires in COVID-19. Data came from immunoSEQ multiplex PCR; TCRdb stores just in-frame clones and leaves some out. The sample lists about 170,000 clones, just under 90% seen once, with 3% to 4.5% in the top ten. Sequencing was carried out using peripheral blood. Receptors originate from a man younger than 35 with active or convalescent COVID-19.

This clone was observed a handful of times. The chain employs TRBV3-1 (or the pseudogene TRBV3-2) and TRBJ1-6; D is possibly TRBD1 (5 bases). Germline CDR1 LGHDT, CDR2 YNNKEL (reference sequence). This CDR3 is built from 14 residues. Deletions cut 1 base from V and 9 bases from J, with 10 bases between. This chain's CDR3 is CASSQGAGTSPLHF. CDR3 DNA sequence: TGTGCCAGCAGCCAAGGCGCGGGGACTTCACCCCTCCACTTT.

This clone was seen a single time. This rearrangement joins TRBV6-1 to TRBJ2-7; a possible D gene is TRBD2 (6 bases). CDR1 and CDR2 from the germline V gene are MNHNS and SASEGT. The V end lost 4 bases, the J end lost 5 bases, and 21 bases lay between the germline ends. This CDR3 contains 16 residues. The CDR3 reads CASSGSFREYRDEQYF. The CDR3 coding sequence is TGTGCCAGCAGTGGATCCTTCCGGGAGTATAGGGACGAGCAGTACTTC.

The gene calls are TRBV4-3 and TRBJ1-2, with D maybe TRBD1 (6 bases). Trimming stripped 0 bases from V and 7 bases from J, with 12 bases between. This CDR3 contains 14 residues. The V gene's germline CDR1 is LGHNA and CDR2 YSLEER. CDR3 DNA: TGCGCCAGCAGCCAAGATTCGATGACAGGTGGCTACACCTTC. Residues: CASSQDSMTGGYTF.

This clone appeared once. This chain joins TRBV20-1 and TRBJ2-7; tentatively, D is TRBD1 (6 bases). V was trimmed by 3 bases and J by 6 bases, leaving 9 bases between them. Per germline, CDR1 DFQATT and CDR2 SNEGSKA (reference sequence). The CDR3 loop spans 11 amino acids. Written as DNA, the CDR3 is TGCAGTGCTAGGGTAGGGGGCGAGCAGTACGTC. This gives the protein CSARVGGEQYV.

This chain uses TRBV9 with TRBJ2-3, with TRBD1 matching 8 bases. CDR1 and CDR2 from the germline V gene are SGDLS and YYNGEE. The CDR3 runs 14 residues. V shed 3 bases, J shed 6 bases, and the junction held 6 bases outside the gene matches. The CDR3 here is CASSAGQGGDTQYF. CDR3 nucleotides: TGTGCCAGCAGCGCTGGACAGGGTGGTGATACGCAGTATTTT.

J is TRBJ1-5 and V is TRBV6-1; D is undetermined. The germline V gene has CDR1 MNHNS and CDR2 SASEGT. The CDR3 is made up of 12 amino acids. V lost 2 bases, J lost 7 bases, and 6 bases lay in between. This CDR3 reads CASSESQQPQHF. CDR3 bases: TGTGCCAGCAGTGAAAGCCAACAGCCCCAGCATTTT.

DNA for the CDR3: TGTGCCAGCAGCCCGGTGGGACAGGCGGTCGGCTATGGCTACACCTTC. Protein: CASSPVGQAVGYGYTF. The chain has TRBV5-6 and TRBJ1-2, with 8 bases lining up with TRBD1. Germline V gives CDR1 SGHDT, CDR2 YYEEEE. After removal of 4 bases from V and 4 bases from J, the junction contained 12 bases not matched to a gene. CDR3 length: 16 residues.

Remarks on this clone: Other DNA sequences in this specimen translate into the identical CDR3. The chain recombines TRBV12-3 or TRBV12-4 with TRBJ2-7, with D possibly TRBD1 on 6 matching bases. Trimming stripped 2 bases from V and 4 bases from J, with 6 bases between. The CDR3 is 12 residues long. Here the CDR3 reads CASSLQGYEQYF. CDR3 DNA sequence: TGTGCCAGCAGTTTACAGGGGTACGAGCAGTACTTC.